This TCR beta chain is drawn from a study of blood T cell repertoires in COVID-19. Study information: There were acute and convalescent COVID-19 samples, and they came from the United States, Italy and Spain.

This CDR3 contains 16 residues. Trimming removed 3 bases at V and 2 bases at J, with 14 bases between. Germline V gene lookup returns CDR1 SGHDN and CDR2 FVKESK. Some clones are missing from TCRdb's copy, which holds only in-frame ones; the method was immunoSEQ multiplex PCR. Of around 150,000 clones in the sample, 90% to 95% were seen once. The chain employs TRBV14 and TRBJ1-3; D is possibly TRBD1 (5 bases). The clonotype comes from a woman aged 50 to 60 with acute or convalescent COVID-19. The material sequenced was peripheral blood. The CDR3 loop is CASSHAARGAGNTIYF. CDR3 in DNA: TGTGCCAGCAGCCATGCTGCCCGGGGGGCTGGAAACACCATATATTTT.